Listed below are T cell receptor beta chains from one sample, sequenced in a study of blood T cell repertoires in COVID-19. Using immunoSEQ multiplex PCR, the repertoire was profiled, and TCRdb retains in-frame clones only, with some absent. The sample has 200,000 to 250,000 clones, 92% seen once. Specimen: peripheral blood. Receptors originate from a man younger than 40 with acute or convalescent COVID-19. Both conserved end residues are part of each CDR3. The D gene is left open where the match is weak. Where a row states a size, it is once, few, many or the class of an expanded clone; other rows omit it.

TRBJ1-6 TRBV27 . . TGTGCCAGCAGTTTGGGGTTTGGCAGGGCGTATTCACCCCTCCACTTT CASSLGFGRAYSPLHF
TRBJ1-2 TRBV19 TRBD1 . TGTGCCAGTAGCGCATACAACAGGGGCGGCTACACCTTC CASSAYNRGGYTF
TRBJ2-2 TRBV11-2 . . TGTGCCAGCAGCCTTCAGGCATTCGGCACCGGGGAGCTGTTTTTT CASSLQAFGTGELFF
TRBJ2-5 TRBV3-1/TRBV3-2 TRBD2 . TGTGCCAGCAGAACCCTGGTGGGAGGGAGGGTATCCCAAGAGACCCAGTACTTC CASRTLVGGRVSQETQYF
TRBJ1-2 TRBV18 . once TGTGCCAGCTCACCCGAGACGACCAGGTGGTATGGCTACACCTTC CASSPETTRWYGYTF
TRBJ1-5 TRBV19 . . TGTGCCAGTAGTACACACACAGGTAACAATCAGCCCCAGCATTTT CASSTHTGNNQPQHF
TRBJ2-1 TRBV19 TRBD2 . TGTGCCAGTAGTTTTCTTAGCGGGGGGGCCAAGAATGAGCAGTTCTTC CASSFLSGGAKNEQFF
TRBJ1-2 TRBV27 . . TGTGCCAGCGGAGGGGCCTATGGCTACACCTTC CASGGAYGYTF
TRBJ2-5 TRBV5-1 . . TGCGCCAGCAGCTCGGGGAGAGTAGAAACCCAGTACTTC CASSSGRVETQYF
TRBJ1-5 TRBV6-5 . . TGTGCCAGCAGTTTCCACCCGGGTCAGCCCCAGCATTTT CASSFHPGQPQHF
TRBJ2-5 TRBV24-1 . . TGTGCCACCAGTGATAGTGGAACAGGGAACCCCGAAAGGGAGACCCAGTACTTC CATSDSGTGNPERETQYF
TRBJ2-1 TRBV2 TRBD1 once TGTGCCAGCAATGACAGGGTTCAGGAGTTCTTC CASNDRVQEFF